The following is a T cell receptor beta chain sequence with its context. The data were obtained in a study of blood T cell repertoires in COVID-19. Study as a whole: Specimens from acute and convalescent COVID-19 originated in the United States, Italy and Spain. PBMCs, B-cell-depleted T cells, or T cells were the source of the cDNA or gDNA that made up the material.

As originally analysed: Researchers report that nucleated cell counts were estimated from reference gene primer amplification. Sequencing used immunoSEQ multiplex PCR; TCRdb keeps in-frame clones, though not all of them. The V and J calls and clone size were taken over from that table, and D and trimming were inferred from the DNA. The profile shows roughly 200,000 clones, nearly 90% of them singletons. V was cut by 2 bases and J by 4 bases, with 12 bases left in between. Germline CDR1 is SGHAT and CDR2 is FQNNGV. The CDR3 sequence is 15 residues long. V and J are TRBV11-2 and TRBJ2-1, with a possible D match to TRBD1 (5 bases). The sequence was collected from a woman in her thirties or forties who had recovered from COVID-19. Sequenced material: peripheral blood. The CDR3 here is CASSLQGSNYNEQFF. DNA for the CDR3: TGTGCCAGCAGCTTACAGGGCTCGAATTACAATGAGCAGTTCTTC.